These 19 T cell receptor beta chains were sequenced from one sample in a study of low-dose radiotherapy and immunotherapy resistance in tumors. Documented time point: before trial treatment. With TRAV- and TRBV-specific primers, first-strand cDNA was made, covering the alpha and beta chains. Amplification, which lasted around 21 PCR cycles, used a constant-region primer and V-primer adapter to amplify TCRs. MiXCR, run by TCRdb on the reads, gives a single entry per CDR3 protein. The table has under 90,000 distinct CDR3 sequences, over 15% seen once. The starting material was PBMCs, obtained before treatment. These receptors were taken from a male donor with prostate cancer.

This clonotype was counted only a few times. This sequence joins TRBV4-3 and TRBJ1-1, with 7 bases lining up with TRBD1. The CDR3 runs to 14 residues. The J segment lost 1 base and the V segment lost 4 bases, leaving 3 bases of the junction unmatched. The V gene's germline CDR1 is LGHNA and CDR2 YSLEER. The CDR3 DNA follows: TGCGCCAGCAGCCGGGGGACAGCGAACACTGAAGCTTTCTTT. Protein sequence: CASSRGTANTEAFF.

This clonotype appeared many times. The chain combines TRBV5-1 with TRBJ2-1; 12 bases align to TRBD2. From germline, CDR1 is SGHRS and CDR2 YFSETQ. V was clipped by 5 bases and J by 7 bases; unmatched bases: 10. The CDR3 is 16 amino acids. CDR3 sequence reads: CASSPPTSGGPNEQFF. CDR3 sequence (DNA): TGCGCCAGCAGTCCCCCGACTAGCGGGGGCCCAAATGAGCAGTTCTTC.

At least ten counts were recorded for this clonotype. The rearrangement joins TRBV27 to TRBJ2-7, with 11 positions matching TRBD2. The V gene's germline CDR1 is MNHEY and CDR2 SMNVEV (reference sequence). Losses at the gene ends were 3 bases for V and 3 bases for J; bases not matched to a gene: 4. The CDR3 sequence is 15 residues long. CDR3 amino acids: CASSFRTSGFYEQYF. As DNA, the CDR3 is TGTGCCAGCAGTTTCCGGACTAGCGGGTTCTACGAGCAGTACTTC.

In this sample, this clonotype turned up many times. The chain employs TRBV5-1 and TRBJ2-1; 10 bases are a match to TRBD1. Germline assignment: CDR1 SGHRS and CDR2 YFSETQ. This CDR3 spans 14 amino acids. J was trimmed by 8 bases and V by 4 bases; bases with no gene match: 6. The CDR3, as DNA: TGCGCCAGCAGCCCCGGACAGGGGGGGGATGAGCAGTTCTTC. Its protein product is CASSPGQGGDEQFF.

This clonotype was detected ten times or more. V and J are TRBV2 and TRBJ2-1; D may be TRBD1 or TRBD2 (5 bases each). V was shortened by 3 bases and J by 10 bases, with 10 bases between the two germline ends. The CDR3 contains 12 residues. Germline values: CDR1 SNHLY, CDR2 FYNNEI. The CDR3: CASSEGPEEQFF. The CDR3 DNA sequence: TGTGCCAGCAGTGAGGGACCAGAAGAGCAGTTCTTC. Looking up the rest from reference TRBV2 and TRBJ2-1 gives the full variable domain: EPEVTQTPSHQVTQMGQEVILRCVPISNHLYFYWYRQILGQKVEFLVSFYNNEISEKSEIFDDQFSVERPDGSNFTLKIRSTKLEDSAMYFCASSEGPEEQFFGPGTRLTVL.

This clonotype was observed many times. This chain connects TRBV5-6 to TRBJ2-1, with a possible D match to TRBD1 (5 bases). V lost 0 bases and J 1 base, leaving 17 bases between the germline ends. CDR3 size: 18 residues. CDR1 is SGHDT and CDR2 is YYEEEE in the germline V gene. The CDR3 DNA sequence: TGTGCCAGCAGCTTGGACAGGCCGGCCCAAATATCCTACAATGAGCAGTTCTTC. It encodes CASSLDRPAQISYNEQFF.

This clonotype was seen at least ten times. The rearrangement uses TRBV30 and TRBJ1-4; D is perhaps TRBD1 (5 bases). The germline V gene encodes CDR1 GTSNPN and CDR2 SVGIG (reference sequence). Trimming left V 5 bases short and J 8 bases short, with 15 bases between. This CDR3 has 13 amino acids. CDR3 loop: CAWAGTGIEKLFF. CDR3 nucleotide sequence: TGTGCCTGGGCCGGGACGGGAATCGAAAAACTGTTTTTT.

This clonotype appeared a few times. The J gene is TRBJ2-2, the V gene TRBV2; maybe TRBD1 (6 bases). Germline CDR1 is SNHLY and CDR2 is FYNNEI. The ends were cut back, 4 bases at V and 6 bases at J, with 12 bases in the middle. The CDR3 contains 14 residues. The CDR3 loop reads CASSVSQGPGELFF. In DNA, the CDR3 is TGTGCCAGCAGTGTGTCCCAGGGGCCCGGGGAGCTGTTTTTT.

This clonotype was recorded a few times. The V call is TRBV3-1, the J call TRBJ2-4; a possible D gene is TRBD1 (5 bases). V lost 0 bases and J 8 bases, leaving 11 bases between the germline ends. This CDR3 region has 14 residues. Germline V CDR1 and CDR2: LGHDT, YNNKEL (reference sequence). For the CDR3, the DNA is TGTGCCAGCAGCCAAGACGCCAGGGCGGACATTCAGTACTTC. It codes for CASSQDARADIQYF.

This clonotype was counted at least ten times. The J gene is TRBJ2-7, the V gene TRBV12-3 or TRBV12-4; D is perhaps TRBD1 or TRBD2 (6 bases each). The CDR3 consists of 15 residues. The V and J ends lost 3 bases and 5 bases respectively, with 17 bases between them. CDR3 sequence reads: CASSFVGLGGNEQYF. CDR3 DNA: TGTGCCAGCAGTTTTGTAGGTTTGGGGGGCAACGAGCAGTACTTC.

The CDR3 DNA sequence: TGTGCCAGCAGTTACTCAGGTTTGAGGGCTGAAGCTTTCTTT. Amino acids: CASSYSGLRAEAFF. The chain uses TRBV6-5 and TRBJ1-1; D not resolved. Germline V gene data show CDR1 as MNHEY and CDR2 as SVGAGI. There are 14 residues in the CDR3. V lost 0 bases, J lost 6 bases, and 11 bases lay in between.

This clonotype was seen at least ten times. The V call is TRBV7-2, the J call TRBJ2-2; 10 positions match TRBD1. The ends lost 3 bases at V and 7 bases at J; junction bases unmatched: 11. The CDR3 runs to 17 residues. CDR1 is SGHTA, CDR2 FQGNSA, per germline. CDR3 bases: TGTGCCAGCAGCTTGGACCGGGACAGGGGTTACATCGGGGAGCTGTTTTTT. Residues: CASSLDRDRGYIGELFF.

This clonotype appeared many times. The V call is TRBV5-6, the J call TRBJ1-2; possibly TRBD1 for D (5 bases). Germline-derived CDR1 and CDR2 are SGHDT and YYEEEE. CDR3 length: 15 residues. The V gene lost 4 bases and the J gene lost 2 bases, with 15 bases spanning the gap. CDR3 nucleotide sequence: TGTGCCAGCAGCGCCCCTGGGGCACTCAACTATGGCTACACCTTC. Translated: CASSAPGALNYGYTF.

This clonotype showed up just a few times. The CDR3 nucleotides read TGTGCCAGCAGCTTGGAGGGGTGGGGTCAGCCCCAGCATTTT. Translation: CASSLEGWGQPQHF. The V gene is TRBV5-8, the J gene TRBJ1-5, with D perhaps TRBD1 (5 bases). Trimming pared 0 bases from V and 6 bases from J, leaving 10 bases between. Germline CDR1 SGHTS, CDR2 YDEGEE. This CDR3 has 14 amino acids.

At least ten counts were recorded for this clonotype. The CDR3 loop reads CASSQGLSPREQFF. CDR3 bases: TGTGCCAGCAGCCAAGGATTGTCCCCGAGGGAGCAGTTCTTC. The chain combines TRBV3-1 with TRBJ2-1; D is ambiguous. V lost 1 base and J 10 bases, leaving 14 bases between the germline ends. The CDR3 length is 14 residues. The germline gives CDR1 LGHDT, CDR2 YNNKEL (reference sequence).

At least ten counts were recorded for this clonotype. V is TRBV12-3 or TRBV12-4 and J is TRBJ1-5, with D unresolved. The ends were cut back, 3 bases at V and 6 bases at J, with 24 bases in the middle. The CDR3 sequence is 18 residues long. The CDR3 sequence is CASSFETARAGIRQPQHF. The CDR3 bases are TGTGCCAGCAGTTTTGAAACGGCGAGGGCCGGCATACGTCAGCCCCAGCATTTT.

This clonotype was detected many times. The chain combines TRBV20-1 with TRBJ2-5; no reliable D call. This CDR3 has 11 amino acids. CDR1 DFQATT and CDR2 SNEGSKA come from the germline V gene (reference sequence). This CDR3 is CSAENQETQYF. CDR3 sequence (DNA): TGCAGCGCCGAGAATCAAGAGACCCAGTACTTC.

Turning to this clonotype: Since a far larger clone is one base different, this is likely a read error. The chain recombines TRBV5-1 with TRBJ2-1, with TRBD2 matching over 8 bases. The V gene end was trimmed by 0 bases and the J gene end by 10 bases; junction bases not matched to a gene: 9. CDR3 length: 15 residues. Germline V gene data show CDR1 as SGHRS and CDR2 as YFSETQ. In DNA, the CDR3 is TGCGCCAGCAGCTTGGGGGGAGCGGGGGACTACGAGCAGTTCTTC. It specifies CASSLGGAGDYEQFF.

This clonotype was seen repeatedly, ten times or more. The chain is built from TRBV20-1 and TRBJ1-2; D is perhaps TRBD1 (5 bases). Germline V gene lookup returns CDR1 DFQATT and CDR2 SNEGSKA (reference sequence). The CDR3 has 11 residues. The V end lost 6 bases, the J end lost 8 bases, and 13 bases lay between the germline ends. CDR3 coding DNA: TGCAGTGCCCCCACAGGCGGCGGCTACACCTTC. It encodes CSAPTGGGYTF.